The 14 T cell receptor beta chains presented below share a single source sample, sequenced in a study of blood T cell repertoires in COVID-19. Clones were sequenced by immunoSEQ multiplex PCR, and TCRdb holds only the in-frame ones, with some missing. The data contain around 150,000 clones, 65% to 90% of them singletons. Material: peripheral blood. Receptor source: a man in his 60s with acute or convalescent COVID-19.

The chain carries TRBV19 and TRBJ1-1, with D perhaps matching TRBD1 (5 bases). V shed 5 bases and J shed 4 bases, with 14 bases lying between them. This CDR3 is built from 14 residues. From germline, CDR1 is LNHDA and CDR2 SQIVND (reference sequence). Here the CDR3 reads CASSPIRGVTEAFF. The CDR3 nucleotides are TGTGCCAGTAGTCCCATCCGGGGGGTCACTGAAGCTTTCTTT.

This chain links TRBV20-1 with TRBJ2-7, with a possible D match to TRBD1 (5 bases). Germline V gene sequence: CDR1 DFQATT, CDR2 SNEGSKA (reference sequence). The CDR3 has 11 residues. V lost 3 bases and J 6 bases, leaving 9 bases between the germline ends. This CDR3 is CSARRQLEQYF. CDR3 nucleotides: TGCAGTGCTAGGAGACAGCTCGAGCAGTACTTC.

CDR3 in DNA: TGTGCCAGCACCCGGGGGGCACAGGGTATAACTTTCTTT. The encoded protein is CASTRGAQGITFF. The chain joins TRBV2 to TRBJ1-1, with D possibly TRBD1 on 6 matching bases. The CDR3 length is 13 residues. Germline loops: CDR1 SNHLY, CDR2 FYNNEI. V dropped 7 bases and J dropped 12 bases, with 21 bases sitting between them.

This chain links TRBV11-2 with TRBJ2-1; 9 nucleotides line up with TRBD2. The CDR3 runs to 16 residues. The germline CDR1 and CDR2 sequences are SGHAT and FQNNGV. V was pared by 2 bases and J by 7 bases, with 9 bases of the junction left unmatched. Here the CDR3 DNA reads TGTGCCAGCAGCTTACCAGCGGGAGGCCCTAGAAATGAGCAGTTCTTC. Protein product: CASSLPAGGPRNEQFF.

V usage is TRBV6-5 and J usage is TRBJ1-6, with 9 bases that match TRBD1. The length of the CDR3 is 13 residues. Trimming took 8 bases from V and 10 from J; bases not matched to a gene: 6. The germline V gene encodes CDR1 MNHEY and CDR2 SVGAGI. CDR3 in amino acids: CASEGQGGSPLHF. CDR3 DNA: TGTGCCAGCGAGGGACAGGGTGGATCACCCCTCCACTTT.

The chain joins TRBV5-6 to TRBJ2-1; D uncertain. CDR1 and CDR2 from the germline V gene are SGHDT and YYEEEE. The CDR3 spans 11 residues. V was clipped by 4 bases and J by 4 bases, with 3 bases between them. Written as DNA, the CDR3 is TGTGCCAGCAGCCTATACAATGAGCAGTTCTTC. This sequence encodes CASSLYNEQFF.

This clone was detected only a few times. J is TRBJ2-5 and V is TRBV29-1; D is perhaps TRBD1 (5 bases). The V end was cut by 5 bases, the J end by 5 bases, with 12 bases between. CDR1 is SQVTM and CDR2 is ANQGSEA in the germline V gene. CDR3 length equals 12 residues. The chain's CDR3 is CSVLRGMETQYF. As DNA, the CDR3 is TGCAGCGTTTTAAGGGGAATGGAGACCCAGTACTTC. Together with reference TRBV29-1 and TRBJ2-5, the CDR3 gives the full variable domain: SAVISQKPSRDICQRGTSLTIQCQVDSQVTMMFWYRQQPGQSLTLIATANQGSEATYESGFVIDKFPISRPNLTFSTLTVSNMSPEDSSIYLCSVLRGMETQYFGPGTRLLVL.

This clone was seen at least ten times. The chain uses TRBV24-1 and TRBJ1-1; tentatively, D is TRBD1 (6 bases). CDR1 and CDR2 (germline): KGHDR, SFDVKD. V lost 7 bases and J 0 bases, leaving 14 bases between the germline ends. CDR3 size: 15 residues. As DNA, the CDR3 is TGTGCCACCAGCGATAAACAGGGATTGAACACTGAAGCTTTCTTT. Its translation: CATSDKQGLNTEAFF.

This chain joins TRBV28 and TRBJ2-5; D might be TRBD2 (5 bases). V was pared by 4 bases and J by 5 bases, with 17 bases between. The CDR3 loop spans 15 amino acids. CDR1 is MDHEN and CDR2 is SYDVKM in the germline V gene. Here the CDR3 reads CASSSAGGAWETQYF. CDR3 coding DNA: TGTGCCAGCAGTTCGGCAGGAGGCGCTTGGGAGACCCAGTACTTC. Complete variable domain (other parts from reference TRBV28 and TRBJ2-5): DVKVTQSSRYLVKRTGEKVFLECVQDMDHENMFWYRQDPGLGLRLIYFSYDVKMKEKGDIPEGYSVSREKKERFSLILESASTNQTSMYLCASSSAGGAWETQYFGPGTRLLVL.

This chain links TRBV28 with TRBJ2-2, with 9 bases lining up with TRBD1. There are 15 residues in the CDR3. The junction had 7 bases not matched to a gene; V was cut back by 6 bases and J by 5 bases. Looked up from germline, CDR1 is MDHEN and CDR2 is SYDVKM. The CDR3 coding sequence is TGTGCCAGCAGGGAGAACAGGGGGCGGACCGGGGAGCTGTTTTTT. Protein: CASRENRGRTGELFF.

The rearrangement links TRBV20-1 to TRBJ1-2, with D perhaps matching TRBD1 (5 bases). The V gene lost 3 bases and the J gene lost 7 bases, with 18 bases spanning the gap. There are 14 residues in the CDR3. Per the germline V gene, CDR1 is DFQATT and CDR2 is SNEGSKA (reference sequence). The CDR3 is CSASLPRGAPGYTF. The CDR3 nucleotides read TGCAGTGCTAGTCTCCCGCGGGGCGCACCTGGCTACACCTTC.

This clone was counted a single time. The chain combines TRBV2 with TRBJ1-5, with 7 bases identical to TRBD1. CDR1 SNHLY and CDR2 FYNNEI come from the germline V gene. The CDR3 length is 14 residues. Germline trimming cut 1 base from V and 7 bases from J; bases unmatched to any gene: 4. For the CDR3, the DNA is TGTGCCAGCAGTGAAGAGGCAGGGGGACAGCCCCAGCATTTT. Amino acids: CASSEEAGGQPQHF.

About this clone: An end of the junction does not agree with germline; a read error may underlie this. The rearrangement joins TRBV18 to TRBJ2-5; no clear D. Germline CDR1 KGHSH, CDR2 LQKENI. This CDR3 contains 14 residues. CDR3 bases: TGTGCCAGCTCACCACCCAGCCACCAAGAGGCCCAGTACTTC. The encoded protein is CASSPPSHQEAQYF.

The genes are TRBV6-5 and TRBJ1-1; no reliable D call. Trimming shortened V by 4 bases and J by 0 bases, and 12 bases separated the two germline ends. CDR1 and CDR2 (germline): MNHEY, SVGAGI. The CDR3 extends over 15 amino acids. CDR3 protein: CASSSTRAMNTEAFF. CDR3 in DNA: TGTGCCAGCAGTTCAACTAGGGCAATGAACACTGAAGCTTTCTTT.